This TCR beta chain is from a study of blood T cell repertoires in COVID-19 (dated by TCRdb to about 2020). About the study as a whole: Samples covering the acute and convalescent phases of COVID-19 were provided by collaborators in the United States, Italy and Spain. The material from the prospective study consisted of cDNA or gDNA derived from T cells, B-cell-depleted T cells, or PBMCs. Subjects who had been exposed to COVID-19, were actively infected with it, or had recovered from it provided the deeply sampled blood TCRbeta repertoires that made up the dataset. A freely available public database, intended as a resource for researchers studying the immune response to SARS-CoV-2, is where the repertoires were released. Samples came from the ongoing ImmuneRACE study (first 160 participants) plus 1,254 subjects from 6 global collaborators. Nearly every sample came with metadata listing a de-identified subject ID, COVID-19 status, age in years and sex. Where available, HLA class I and class II types were obtained from metadata supplied by the sample provider rather than from assay-based typing.

Comment on this clone: This receptor's antigen is unknown. The input lacks base qualities; no much larger clone sits a single base away.

The collaborating institutions used their own protocols to collect whole blood in K2EDTA tubes. For TCRbeta analysis, collaborators shipped samples in one of three forms: frozen whole blood, isolated PBMCs, or DNA extracted from either of those sample types. Looking up the germline V gene yields CDR1 SGHTA and CDR2 FQGTGA. Deletion took 6 bases off V and 0 bases off J, with a span of 9 bases between the germline ends. From its cysteine to its phenylalanine, the CDR3 spans 15 amino acids. The only DNA kept is the CDR3, 45 bases in frame from the first base. TCRbeta CDR3 regions were amplified from genomic DNA using the immunoSEQ Assay, a bias-controlled multiplex PCR. The paper's data handling went like this. Nucleated cell counts per sample were estimated from amplification of reference gene primers within the assay. To quantify the absolute abundance of each unique TCRbeta CDR3 rearrangement, sequence reads were collapsed and filtered. For each sample, productive Simpson clonality was calculated as the square root of Simpson's diversity index across productive rearrangements. Entries here come from immuneACCESS through TCRdb and include only in-frame sequences with V and J called. Some clones fail to appear in such tables; in the studies checked, an unresolved V gene covers under half of the shortfall, and the cause of the remainder is unknown. The DNA gave D and trimming, while V, J and clone size come from that table. A total of 210,000 or so clones appear in this sample, 70% to 90% of them only once. More than 4.5% of the sample goes to the ten largest clones.

Broad study findings and their caveats: The quantity of clinical and demographic metadata differed by source and by participant and was supplied without curation.

The clonotype originates from a woman aged 40 to 55 with acute or convalescent COVID-19. What was sequenced was peripheral blood. This sequence uses TRBV7-3 and TRBJ2-6, with the identity of the D gene unclear. The nucleotide sequence is TGTGCCAGCAGGCGCGAGAGCTCTGGGGCCAACGTCCTGACTTTC. It translates as CASRRESSGANVLTF.